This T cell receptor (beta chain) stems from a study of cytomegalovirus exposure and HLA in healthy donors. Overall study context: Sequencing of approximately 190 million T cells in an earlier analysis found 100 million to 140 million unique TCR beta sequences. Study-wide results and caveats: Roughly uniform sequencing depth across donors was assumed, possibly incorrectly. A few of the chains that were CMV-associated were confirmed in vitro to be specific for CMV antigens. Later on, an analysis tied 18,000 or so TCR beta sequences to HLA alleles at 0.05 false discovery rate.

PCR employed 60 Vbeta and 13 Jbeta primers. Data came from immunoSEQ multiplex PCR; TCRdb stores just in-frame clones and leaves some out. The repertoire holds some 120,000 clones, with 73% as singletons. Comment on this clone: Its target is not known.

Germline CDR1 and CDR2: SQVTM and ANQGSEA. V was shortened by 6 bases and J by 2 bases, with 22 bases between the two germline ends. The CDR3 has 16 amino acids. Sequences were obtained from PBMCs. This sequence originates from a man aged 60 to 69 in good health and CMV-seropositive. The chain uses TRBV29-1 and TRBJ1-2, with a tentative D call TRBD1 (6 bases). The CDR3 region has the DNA TGCAGCGTGGGCCTGGACAGTGGTAATTGGAACTATGGCTACACCTTC. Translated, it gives CSVGLDSGNWNYGYTF.